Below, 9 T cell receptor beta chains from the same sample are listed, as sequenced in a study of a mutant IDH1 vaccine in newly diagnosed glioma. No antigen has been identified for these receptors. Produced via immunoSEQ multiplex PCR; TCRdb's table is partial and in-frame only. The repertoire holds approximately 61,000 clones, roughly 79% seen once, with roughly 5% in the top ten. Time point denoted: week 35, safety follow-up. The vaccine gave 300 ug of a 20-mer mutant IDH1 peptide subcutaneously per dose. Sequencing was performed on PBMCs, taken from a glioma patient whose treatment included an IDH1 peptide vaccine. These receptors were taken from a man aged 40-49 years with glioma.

In DNA, the CDR3 is TGTGCCAGCAGCTCACGGTTAGGAGGCAACACCGGGGAGCTGTTTTTT. Protein: CASSSRLGGNTGELFF. The rearrangement uses TRBV7-9 and TRBJ2-2, with a weak D call TRBD2 (5 bases). Deletions cut 4 bases from V and 2 bases from J, with 14 bases between. CDR1 is SEHNR, CDR2 FQNEAQ, per germline (reference sequence). The CDR3 runs to 16 residues.

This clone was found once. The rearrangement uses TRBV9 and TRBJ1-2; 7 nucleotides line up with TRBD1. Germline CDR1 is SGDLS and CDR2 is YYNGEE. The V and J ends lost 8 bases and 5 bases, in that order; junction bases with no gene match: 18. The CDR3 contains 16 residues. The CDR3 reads CASSTGQKEWIYGYTF. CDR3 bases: TGTGCCAGTTCGACAGGGCAGAAAGAATGGATTTATGGCTACACCTTC. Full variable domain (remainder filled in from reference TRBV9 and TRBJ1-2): DSGVTQTPKHLITATGQRVTLRCSPRSGDLSVYWYQQSLDQGLQFLIQYYNGEERAKGNILERFSAQQFPDLHSELNLSSLELGDSALYFCASSTGQKEWIYGYTFGSGTRLTVV.

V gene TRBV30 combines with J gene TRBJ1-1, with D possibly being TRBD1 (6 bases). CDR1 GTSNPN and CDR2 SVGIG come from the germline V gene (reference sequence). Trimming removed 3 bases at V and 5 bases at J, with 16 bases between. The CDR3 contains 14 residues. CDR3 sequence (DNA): TGTGCCTGGAGCCGGGGGCCCGGAAGAACTGAAGCTTTCTTT. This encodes CAWSRGPGRTEAFF.

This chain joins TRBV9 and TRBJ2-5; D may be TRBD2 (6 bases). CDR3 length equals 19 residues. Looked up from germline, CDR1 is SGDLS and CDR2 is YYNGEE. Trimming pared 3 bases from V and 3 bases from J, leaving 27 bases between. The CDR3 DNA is TGTGCCAGCAGCGCCTTCTCGGGGGTTCGGAACGACCCTAAAGAGACCCAGTACTTC. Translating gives CASSAFSGVRNDPKETQYF.

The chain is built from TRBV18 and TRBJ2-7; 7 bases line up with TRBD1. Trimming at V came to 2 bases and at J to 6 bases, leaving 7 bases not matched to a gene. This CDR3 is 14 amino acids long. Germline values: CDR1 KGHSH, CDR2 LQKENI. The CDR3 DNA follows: TGTGCCAGCTCACCAAGACAGGGTTCGCTCGAGCAGTACTTC. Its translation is CASSPRQGSLEQYF.

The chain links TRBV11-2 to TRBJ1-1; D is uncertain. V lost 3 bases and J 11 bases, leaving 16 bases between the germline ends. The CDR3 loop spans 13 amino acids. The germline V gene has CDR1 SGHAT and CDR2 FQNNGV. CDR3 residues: CASSFLVGFGAFF. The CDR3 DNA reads TGTGCCAGCAGCTTCCTGGTAGGGTTTGGGGCTTTCTTT.

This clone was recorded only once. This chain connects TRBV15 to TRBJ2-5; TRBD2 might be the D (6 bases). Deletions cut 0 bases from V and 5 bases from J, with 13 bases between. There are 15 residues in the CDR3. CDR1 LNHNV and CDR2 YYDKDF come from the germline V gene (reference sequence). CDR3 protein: CATSREGEAFETQYF. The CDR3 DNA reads TGTGCCACCAGCAGAGAGGGGGAGGCTTTCGAGACCCAGTACTTC.

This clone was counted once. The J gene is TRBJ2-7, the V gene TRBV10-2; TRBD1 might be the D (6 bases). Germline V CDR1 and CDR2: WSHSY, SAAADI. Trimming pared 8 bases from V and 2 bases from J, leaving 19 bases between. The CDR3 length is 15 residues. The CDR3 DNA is TGCGCCAGCCTAGGATGGGGGCCAGGGCCCTACGAGCAGTACTTC. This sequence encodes CASLGWGPGPYEQYF.

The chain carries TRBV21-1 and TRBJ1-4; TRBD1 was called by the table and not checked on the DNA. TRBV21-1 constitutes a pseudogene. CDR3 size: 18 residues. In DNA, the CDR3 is TGTGCCAGCAGCAAAAGTTGGTCAGGGCATAGGCGCGAAGGGAAACTGTTTTTT. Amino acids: CASSKSWSGHRREGKLFF.